The table lists the clone carrying this TCR beta chain with a few counts. The antigen is unknown. The source of the sample is a study of cytomegalovirus exposure and HLA in healthy donors. Study observations and caveats: V- and J-gene trimming of TCR beta was linked (in a later analysis) to a missense DCLRE1C variant.

The PCR had 60 Vbeta and 13 Jbeta primers. Some clones are missing from TCRdb's copy, which holds only in-frame ones; the method was immunoSEQ multiplex PCR. This table holds about 240,000 clones, about 81% found once. This CDR3 contains 13 residues. Unmatched junction bases numbered 4, after V lost 9 bases and J lost 2 bases. Germline CDR1 MNHEY, CDR2 SVGAGI. The sequence came from a woman aged 55-69 years in good health and CMV-seropositive. The rearrangement joins TRBV6-5 to TRBJ2-7; 10 bases match TRBD2. What was sequenced was PBMCs. The DNA of the CDR3 is TGTGCCAGTACTAGCGGGAAAGCCTACGAGCAGTACTTC. This gives the protein CASTSGKAYEQYF.